This T cell receptor (beta chain) was observed in a study of T cell responses to AZD1222 COVID-19 vaccine. Some clones are missing from TCRdb's copy, which holds only in-frame ones; the method was immunoSEQ multiplex PCR. The table records some 95,000 clones, 65% to 90% of them present only once. The germline V gene encodes CDR1 SGHTA and CDR2 FQGNSA. The CDR3 covers 16 residues. V was clipped by 3 bases and J by 2 bases; unmatched bases: 7. This specimen was peripheral blood, taken on day 0 of AZD1222 vaccination. This chain uses TRBV7-2 with TRBJ2-7, with 10 bases aligning to TRBD2. This TCR derives from an adult in good health. This chain's CDR3 is CASSFELAGAAYEQYF. CDR3 DNA sequence: TGTGCCAGCAGCTTCGAGCTAGCGGGGGCTGCCTACGAGCAGTACTTC.